Listed below are T cell receptor beta chains from one sample, sequenced in a study of long-term antiretroviral therapy in people with HIV. Profiled with immunoSEQ multiplex PCR; TCRdb holds only in-frame clones, not every one. The top ten clones hold around 9.3% of a sample with 8,400 or so clones, 84% of them seen once. The source material was unsorted PBMCs, sampled 0.3 years before starting antiretroviral therapy. All receptors come from a man aged 25-45 years with HIV. Both conserved end residues are part of each CDR3. The order of the fields is J gene, V gene, CDR3 protein.

TRBJ2-7	TRBV30	CAWSKGAPGSEQYF
TRBJ2-3	TRBV18	CASSPGTVGDTQYF
TRBJ1-2	TRBV9	CASSVEATPNYGYTF
TRBJ1-1	TRBV11-2	CASSPRTGNTEAFF
TRBJ2-7	TRBV9	CASSTDTYSYEQYF
TRBJ2-3	TRBV19	CASSTQGGRADTQYF
TRBJ1-5	TRBV29-1	CSVAQNTNQPQHF
TRBJ1-1	TRBV30	CAWSGGVRMNTEAFF
TRBJ2-3	TRBV11-3	CASSPDSTDTQYF
TRBJ1-2	TRBV6-1	CASSASPGHLTGYTF
TRBJ1-5	TRBV28	CASSPDRGGSNQPQHF
TRBJ2-6	TRBV28	CASSPTGQYSRANVLTF
TRBJ1-1	TRBV10-3	CAISGIQGGTEAFF
TRBJ2-3	TRBV18	CASSPLRAGGGDTQYF
TRBJ1-2	TRBV7-8	CASSFRDSFSYGYTF
TRBJ1-4	TRBV9	CASSASVGGEKLFF
TRBJ2-6	TRBV7-9	CASSLRGARGANVLTF
TRBJ2-7	TRBV29-1	CSVGTVGGANEQYF
TRBJ1-2	TRBV6-1	CASSQDGNYGYTF
TRBJ1-3	TRBV14	CASSHLQGAGNTIYF
TRBJ2-6	TRBV4-2	CASSQADGGSGGANVLTF
TRBJ2-7	TRBV4-2	CASSQGTGGSYEQYF
TRBJ2-2	TRBV19	CASSLLGGQNGGELFF
TRBJ1-4	TRBV4-2	CASSQGGANEKLFF
TRBJ1-1	TRBV30	CAWSVLSNTEAFF
TRBJ1-3	TRBV5-1	CASSEYSGNTIYF
TRBJ1-2	TRBV6-1	CASSEAAGADSYGYTF
TRBJ2-3	TRBV6-5	CASNRDSQTDTQYF
TRBJ1-5	TRBV7-9	CASSHRGDQPQHF
TRBJ1-6	TRBV28	CASSLNPQGISYNSPLHF
TRBJ2-1	TRBV28	CASRPGTGGAYNEQFF
TRBJ1-1	TRBV27	CASRGWTEAFF
TRBJ2-1	TRBV9	CASSTRQEGGEQFF
TRBJ1-5	TRBV19	CASSIDGTGGDYSNQPQHF
TRBJ2-7	TRBV6-5	CASSYSPGELSYEQYF
TRBJ1-3	TRBV5-5	CASSFEISGNTIYF
TRBJ1-2	TRBV28	CASSRTRDPGGYTF
TRBJ1-1	TRBV7-6	CASSLVQNTEAFF
TRBJ2-1	TRBV6-5	CASSLQGGSYNEQFF
TRBJ1-5	TRBV7-2	CASSLGEDQPQHF
TRBJ1-2	TRBV4-1	CASSQDAGGSYGYTF
TRBJ2-7	TRBV29-1	CSVKTSGNYEQYF
TRBJ2-7	TRBV7-9	CASSLPSTYEQYF
TRBJ2-6	TRBV2	CASSEVGRGSGANVLTF
TRBJ2-3	TRBV4-2	CASSHGTSGRPTDTQYF
TRBJ2-7	TRBV6-1	CASSSHGGREQYF
TRBJ2-7	TRBV11-1	CASSSAGPLYEQYF
TRBJ2-3	TRBV18	CASSSQAGSDTQYF
TRBJ1-5	TRBV10-3	CAISASNQPQHF
TRBJ2-7	TRBV2	CASSGLGQSGSYEQYF
TRBJ2-5	TRBV5-5	CASSSRFTSATETQYF
TRBJ2-5	TRBV10-3	CAISFSELGGQETQYF
TRBJ2-2	TRBV19	CASQGTVNTGELFF
TRBJ1-4	TRBV19	CASSPGTPFNEKLFF
TRBJ1-5	TRBV30	CAWSGWGGRSNQPQHF
TRBJ1-2	TRBV7-2	CASSLSPIYGYTF